A single T cell receptor (beta chain) is shown here with its context. Antigen: not known. The data were obtained in a study of blood T cells in healthy people across ages. Study observations and caveats: There were more naive CD4+ cells and higher diversity in long-lived donors than in aged donors. Age brought a roughly linear fall in TCR beta diversity measured per million T cells.

Sample-barcoded 5' priming and a J-beta primer mix drove a second PCR of about 7 to 12 cycles. Per sample, CDR3-containing paired-end reads numbered at least 2.5 million. TCRdb re-analysed the 5' RACE reads in MiXCR, keeping a single row per CDR3 protein. The table has approximately 960,000 distinct CDR3 sequences, 25% to 35% seen once. Trimming cost V 1 base and J 7 bases, with 17 bases left between them. Germline values: CDR1 MNHEY, CDR2 SVGEGT. This CDR3 spans 16 amino acids. The same data also went into a second study, on T cells of mothers and their children. That work states: There were no persistent microchimeric T cell clones detected.

This sequence was found in a woman between 40 and 55 years old in good health. V usage is TRBV6-2 or TRBV6-3 and J usage is TRBJ2-1; D remains unclear. The sequenced material came from blood. CDR3 DNA sequence: TGTGCCAGCAGTTACTTCGGGCGGCAAACGAGGAATGAGCAGTTCTTC. This sequence encodes CASSYFGRQTRNEQFF.